This TCR beta chain was identified during a study of T cells in Graves' hyperthyroidism and ophthalmopathy. Study observations and caveats: Ophthalmopathy, as predicted by the model, came a median roughly 6.5 months after the prediction.

At least ten counts were recorded for this clonotype. Its antigen is currently unknown. The study enrolled patients aged 18 to 65 with newly diagnosed hyperthyroidism of under 2 months' duration. This blood was taken when hyperthyroidism was first diagnosed, before any ophthalmopathy symptoms existed. TCR beta CDR3 sequences were amplified from RNA transcripts. The HTBI primer set served for first-round RT-PCR of the TCR CDR3. TCRdb re-called the multiplex PCR reads through MiXCR, storing one row per CDR3 protein. The sample lists under 350,000 distinct CDR3 sequences; 13% were seen once. CDR1 is MNHEY, CDR2 SVGEGT, per germline. V was clipped by 0 bases and J by 3 bases, with 15 bases between them. This CDR3 is built from 17 residues.

The V call is TRBV6-2 or TRBV6-3, the J call TRBJ2-1; D is perhaps TRBD2 (6 bases). This TCR was sampled from a woman aged 25-40 years with Graves' hyperthyroidism that later progressed to Graves' ophthalmopathy. Sequenced: blood. This chain's CDR3 is CASSYSPPAGLYNEQFF. The CDR3 nucleotides are TGTGCCAGCAGTTACTCCCCCCCAGCGGGCCTCTACAATGAGCAGTTCTTC.